The 15 T cell receptor beta chains below come from one sample, sequenced in a study of blood T cell repertoires in COVID-19. Sequencing was performed with immunoSEQ multiplex PCR; in TCRdb, only in-frame clones are kept and a portion is missing. The sample lists a few hundred thousand clones; more than 85% were seen once. The sequenced sample consisted of PBMCs or T cells enriched from blood (not recorded which). The receptors here all came from a woman aged 30 to 39 who had recovered from COVID-19.

The J gene is TRBJ2-3, the V gene TRBV7-2, with a possible D match to TRBD2 (6 bases). The germline V and J ends were trimmed by 5 bases and 4 bases, with 10 bases remaining between them. CDR3 size: 13 residues. Germline CDR1 is SGHTA and CDR2 is FQGNSA. CDR3 in DNA: TGTGCCAGCAGCCCGGGGGTCTCAGATACGCAGTATTTT. It is translated as CASSPGVSDTQYF.

This sequence joins TRBV7-3 and TRBJ2-3; 8 bases match TRBD2. The V segment lost 6 bases and the J segment 3 bases; nucleotides outside the gene matches: 5. From germline, CDR1 is SGHTA and CDR2 FQGTGA. CDR3 length: 14 residues. The CDR3 nucleotides are TGTGCCAGCAGTCGCGGGGGGCCAACAGATACGCAGTATTTT. This codes for CASSRGGPTDTQYF.

This clone was seen just once. This chain connects TRBV3-1 (or the pseudogene TRBV3-2) to TRBJ2-1, with D unresolved. V lost 0 bases and J 5 bases, leaving 14 bases between the germline ends. The germline V gene has CDR1 LGHDT and CDR2 YNNKEL (reference sequence). This CDR3 contains 16 residues. The CDR3 spells CASSQELRSSNNEQFF. In nucleotides, the CDR3 is TGTGCCAGCAGCCAAGAACTCCGGAGTAGCAACAATGAGCAGTTCTTC.

The rearrangement joins TRBV19 to TRBJ1-3, with D tentatively TRBD1 (6 bases). The germline CDR1 and CDR2 sequences are LNHDA and SQIVND (reference sequence). The CDR3 runs to 14 residues. V lost 6 bases to trimming and J lost 3 bases, with 12 bases between them. The DNA of the CDR3 is TGTGCCAGTAGGGACACAGGGTTTGGAAACACCATATATTTT. Encoded protein: CASRDTGFGNTIYF.

The chain is built from TRBV5-1 and TRBJ1-1; weak D call: TRBD1 (6 bases). The V end was cut by 3 bases, the J end by 4 bases, with 13 bases between. CDR3 length: 14 residues. Germline V gives CDR1 SGHRS, CDR2 YFSETQ. The CDR3 sequence is CASSSGPGVTEAFF. CDR3 in DNA: TGCGCCAGCAGCTCCGGTCCAGGGGTCACTGAAGCTTTCTTT. Full variable domain (outside the CDR3, taken from reference TRBV5-1 and TRBJ1-1): KAGVTQTPRYLIKTRGQQVTLSCSPISGHRSVSWYQQTPGQGLQFLFEYFSETQRNKGNFPGRFSGRQFSNSRSEMNVSTLELGDSALYLCASSSGPGVTEAFFGQGTRLTVV.

In regard to this clone: One junction end does not reproduce the germline sequence, and a read error may be involved. The gene calls are TRBV6-1 and TRBJ1-1; tentative D call: TRBD1 (6 bases). The CDR3 totals 16 residues. CDR1 is MNHNS and CDR2 is SASEGT in the germline V gene. CDR3 sequence: CASSEAGRGSSTEVFF. For the CDR3, the DNA is TGTGCCAGCAGTGAAGCAGGCAGGGGAAGTTCGACTGAAGTTTTCTTT.

This rearrangement joins TRBV28 to TRBJ1-2; D not certain. The CDR3 has 16 amino acids. V was shortened by 5 bases and J by 3 bases, with 19 bases between the two germline ends. CDR1 and CDR2 (germline): MDHEN, SYDVKM. The DNA for the CDR3 is TGTGCCAGCAGTCCCCATGGGTCCTACGGGGACTATGGCTACACCTTC. Its translation: CASSPHGSYGDYGYTF.

There are a few counts of this clone. The chain uses TRBV23-1 and TRBJ1-5; 7 bases line up with TRBD1. TRBV23-1 is assigned to the ORF class and has an uncertain function. The ends lost 0 bases at V and 8 bases at J; junction bases unmatched: 13. The CDR3 totals 17 residues. The CDR3 reads CASSQSTGPTGGEPQHF. The CDR3 DNA follows: TGCGCCAGCAGTCAATCGACAGGGCCTACCGGGGGAGAGCCCCAGCATTTT.

The chain uses TRBV21-1 and TRBJ2-7; TRBD2 is the table's D call and was not checked against the DNA. TRBV21-1 is noted as a pseudogene. The CDR3 extends over 15 amino acids. Here the CDR3 reads CASSKGGVCPYEQYF. DNA for the CDR3: TGTGCCAGCAGCAAAGGCGGGGTTTGTCCCTACGAGCAGTACTTC.

The chain joins TRBV6-6 to TRBJ1-5; 7 bases match TRBD1. Trimming at V came to 4 bases and at J to 4 bases, leaving 7 bases not matched to a gene. The CDR3 has 15 residues. In germline, CDR1 is MNHNY, CDR2 SVGAGI (reference sequence). The CDR3 region has the DNA TGTGCCAGCAGTTCCCGGACAGGTCTAAATCAGCCCCAGCATTTT. Protein sequence: CASSSRTGLNQPQHF.

The CDR3 DNA is TGTGCCAGTAGTATCGGTCGGACCGGGGAGCTGTTTTTT. This encodes CASSIGRTGELFF. The chain recombines TRBV19 with TRBJ2-2; D gene unclear. The V end lost 3 bases, the J end lost 5 bases, and 7 bases lay between the germline ends. CDR1 LNHDA and CDR2 SQIVND come from the germline V gene (reference sequence). The CDR3 length is 13 residues.

The chain combines TRBV7-9 with TRBJ2-1; 7 bases align to TRBD2. The CDR3 contains 17 residues. Germline CDR1 is SEHNR and CDR2 is FQNEAQ (reference sequence). Trimming took 4 bases from V and 2 from J; bases not matched to a gene: 11. The CDR3: CASSSYRTRKAYNEQFF. CDR3 nucleotides: TGTGCCAGCAGCTCCTACAGGACTAGAAAGGCCTACAATGAGCAGTTCTTC.

This clone was recorded once. The rearrangement links TRBV19 to TRBJ2-7; weak D call: TRBD2 (5 bases). The V and J ends lost 0 bases and 0 bases respectively, with 9 bases between them. The CDR3 totals 15 residues. Germline CDR1 is LNHDA and CDR2 is SQIVND (reference sequence). CDR3 nucleotides: TGTGCCAGTAGTATAGATGCGGGCCCCTCCTACGAGCAGTACTTC. It is translated as CASSIDAGPSYEQYF.

The J gene is TRBJ1-2, the V gene TRBV6-2 or TRBV6-3; D not certain. The CDR3 loop spans 12 amino acids. Germline V CDR1 and CDR2: MNHEY, SVGEGT. V was shortened by 3 bases and J by 4 bases, with 6 bases between the two germline ends. The CDR3 DNA reads TGTGCCAGCAGTTATACAGCCTATGGCTACACCTTC. It yields the protein CASSYTAYGYTF.

This clone was counted a single time. Other DNA sequences in this sample translate to the same CDR3. This chain joins TRBV2 and TRBJ1-4; D remains ambiguous. Germline-derived CDR1 and CDR2 are SNHLY and FYNNEI. The CDR3 extends over 12 amino acids. V was clipped by 1 base and J by 8 bases, with 5 bases between them. CDR3 region: CASSEGGEKLFF. The CDR3 DNA follows: TGTGCCAGCAGTGAAGGAGGGGAAAAACTGTTTTTT.